The 32 T cell receptor beta chains reported below all come from one sample, sequenced in a study of vaccination and CD4 T cells after COVID-19. Treatment reported: roughly 10-day PBMC culture with coronavirus spike peptide pools or control peptides (ViraFEST assay). CD4+ T cells that came from the unexposed donor were collected before the COVID-19 pandemic (2011-2018). No antigen has been identified for these receptors. Researchers used the Oncomine TCR Beta short-read assay to sequence DNA from cultured CD4+ T cells. Once CD4+ T cells had been cultured, genomic DNA was extracted from them. MiXCR was run by TCRdb on the PCR reads, yielding one entry per CDR3 protein. The sample consists of some 9,100 distinct CDR3 sequences, about 38% of them appearing once. The sample was CD4+ T cells from blood, cultured in vitro. The receptors shown here come from a human donor in good health.

This clonotype was counted between two and nine times. The chain employs TRBV7-2 and TRBJ2-5; possible D gene TRBD2, 6 bases. Looked up from germline, CDR1 is SGHTA and CDR2 is FQGNSA. The CDR3 sequence is 14 residues long. The germline V and J ends were trimmed by 8 bases and 5 bases, with 18 bases remaining between them. The CDR3 loop reads CASLGTFGVETQYF. In DNA form, the CDR3 reads TGTGCCAGCCTCGGGACTTTCGGGGTGGAGACCCAGTACTTC.

J is TRBJ1-5 and V is TRBV6-2 or TRBV6-3; the D is unclear. The V end was cut by 8 bases, the J end by 0 bases, with 5 bases between. The CDR3 contains 12 residues. In germline, CDR1 is MNHEY, CDR2 SVGEGT. Here the CDR3 DNA reads TGTGCCAGCGCGGATAGCAATCAGCCCCAGCATTTT. Amino acid sequence: CASADSNQPQHF.

This clonotype occurred a few times. V gene TRBV24-1 combines with J gene TRBJ1-5; 8 nucleotides align to TRBD1. This CDR3 spans 16 amino acids. The ends lost 5 bases at V and 4 bases at J; junction bases unmatched: 9. The germline gives CDR1 KGHDR, CDR2 SFDVKD. The DNA for the CDR3 is TGTGCCACCAGTGGAGGGGCAGGGGGCCGGAATCAGCCCCAGCATTTT. As protein: CATSGGAGGRNQPQHF.

J is TRBJ1-1 and V is TRBV12-3 or TRBV12-4, with a possible D match to TRBD1 (5 bases). The CDR3 length is 15 residues. V lost 6 bases to trimming and J lost 1 base, with 15 bases between them. CDR3 sequence reads: CASSPNLGANTEAFF. The CDR3 DNA is TGTGCCAGCAGCCCAAACCTAGGGGCGAACACTGAAGCTTTCTTT.

This clonotype was counted only a few times. V gene TRBV24-1 combines with J gene TRBJ2-5; 7 bases fit TRBD1. V lost 4 bases, J lost 5 bases, and 9 bases stayed unmatched. The CDR3 extends over 15 amino acids. Germline V gene sequence: CDR1 KGHDR, CDR2 SFDVKD. The CDR3: CATSDPRQGGETQYF. The CDR3 DNA is TGTGCCACCAGTGACCCTAGACAGGGTGGGGAGACCCAGTACTTC.

The J gene is TRBJ2-1, the V gene TRBV20-1, with TRBD2 matching 8 bases. J gave up 7 bases and V 6 bases, and 5 bases lay outside the gene matches. Germline loops: CDR1 DFQATT, CDR2 SNEGSKA (reference sequence). This CDR3 contains 12 residues. CDR3 in amino acids: CSAGVAGNEQFF. DNA of the CDR3: TGCAGTGCCGGGGTAGCGGGGAATGAGCAGTTCTTC.

This chain links TRBV15 with TRBJ1-6; D gene uncertain. V was pared by 3 bases and J by 0 bases, with 6 bases between. This CDR3 is built from 15 residues. Germline loops: CDR1 LNHNV, CDR2 YYDKDF (reference sequence). CDR3 bases: TGTGCCACCAGCAGGGGGAGCTCCTATAATTCACCCCTCCACTTT. Its protein is CATSRGSSYNSPLHF.

Only a few counts were recorded for this clonotype. The CDR3 nucleotides are TGTGCCTGGAGTGGCAAGGGGGGATCACCCCTCCACTTT. It translates to CAWSGKGGSPLHF. The V call is TRBV30, the J call TRBJ1-6, with D maybe TRBD1 (6 bases). Germline CDR1 GTSNPN, CDR2 SVGIG (reference sequence). CDR3 length: 13 amino acids. The V and J ends lost 1 base and 10 bases respectively, with 11 bases between them.

This clonotype was observed a handful of times. The genes are TRBV28 and TRBJ2-7, with 8 bases aligning to TRBD2. This CDR3 is built from 14 residues. V was pared by 6 bases and J by 2 bases, with 6 bases of the junction left unmatched. Germline V CDR1 and CDR2: MDHEN, SYDVKM. CDR3 in DNA: TGTGCCAGCAGAACGGGAGGGGCGACCTACGAGCAGTACTTC. This gives the protein CASRTGGATYEQYF.

This clonotype has only a few counts. The rearrangement uses TRBV6-1 and TRBJ1-1, with a weak D call TRBD1 (5 bases). The CDR3 sequence is 13 residues long. The ends were cut back, 7 bases at V and 2 bases at J, with 11 bases in the middle. In germline, CDR1 is MNHNS, CDR2 SASEGT. The CDR3 nucleotides are TGTGCCAGCACCACGACAGTTAACACTGAAGCTTTCTTT. Protein product: CASTTTVNTEAFF.

The rearrangement links TRBV24-1 to TRBJ1-2; 11 nucleotides agree with TRBD1. CDR1 and CDR2 from the germline V gene are KGHDR and SFDVKD. The ends lost 2 bases at V and 7 bases at J; junction bases unmatched: 14. The CDR3 runs 18 residues. The CDR3 coding sequence is TGTGCCACCAGTGATTCTATCGGGACAGGGGGTCTGTCTGGTGGCTACACCTTC. This gives the protein CATSDSIGTGGLSGGYTF.

The chain has TRBV6-2 or TRBV6-3 and TRBJ2-2; D may be TRBD1 or TRBD2 (5 bases each). The CDR3 runs to 15 residues. V dropped 5 bases and J dropped 9 bases, with 19 bases sitting between them. The germline gives CDR1 MNHEY, CDR2 SVGEGT. CDR3 residues: CASSRGLALNRELFF. The CDR3 region has the DNA TGTGCCAGCAGTCGGGGCCTGGCCCTGAATCGGGAGCTGTTTTTT.

Of note for this clonotype: Relative to the germline gene, one junction end is altered; a read error may explain this. The J gene is TRBJ1-6, the V gene TRBV6-5; D gene unclear. CDR1 and CDR2 from the germline V gene are MNHEY and SVGAGI. This CDR3 comprises 17 residues. CDR3 in amino acids: CASSYSSPSSYSSPLHF. DNA of the CDR3: TGTGCCAGCAGTTACTCGTCACCCAGCTCCTATAGTTCACCCCTCCACTTT.

This clonotype was observed a few times. The chain carries TRBV25-1 and TRBJ2-2, with D hard to call. This CDR3 has 14 residues. Germline lookup yields CDR1 MGHDK and CDR2 SYGVNS. Deletions cut 2 bases from V and 0 bases from J, with 4 bases between. CDR3 DNA: TGTGCCAGCAGTGAAAATGCGAACACCGGGGAGCTGTTTTTT. Translating it yields CASSENANTGELFF.

Concerning this clonotype: Germline is not matched at one junction end, which may reflect a read error. The chain employs TRBV5-4 and TRBJ2-7; 10 bases fit TRBD1. From germline, CDR1 is SGHNT and CDR2 YYREEE (reference sequence). CDR3 length equals 14 residues. The CDR3 loop reads CPSSAGQGRYEQYF. Written as DNA, the CDR3 is TGTCCCAGCAGCGCGGGACAGGGGCGCTACGAGCAGTACTTC.

The gene calls are TRBV10-3 and TRBJ2-5; 9 bases line up with TRBD1. CDR1 ENHRY and CDR2 SYGVKD come from the germline V gene. The ends lost 6 bases at V and 4 bases at J; junction bases unmatched: 9. CDR3 size: 15 residues. As DNA, the CDR3 is TGTGCCATCAGCTTGGGACAGGGAAGAGGAGAGACCCAGTACTTC. It specifies CAISLGQGRGETQYF.

This sequence joins TRBV10-2 and TRBJ2-2, with D perhaps matching TRBD1 (5 bases). V was clipped by 6 bases and J by 2 bases, with 13 bases between them. Germline CDR1 is WSHSY and CDR2 is SAAADI. The CDR3 covers 15 residues. CDR3 protein: CASREIGVNTGELFF. The CDR3 DNA reads as TGCGCCAGCAGAGAAATAGGGGTTAACACCGGGGAGCTGTTTTTT.

The chain couples TRBV24-1 to TRBJ2-5, with TRBD1 matching 7 bases. Germline loops: CDR1 KGHDR, CDR2 SFDVKD. The ends lost 4 bases at V and 1 base at J; junction bases unmatched: 5. This CDR3 comprises 15 residues. This chain's CDR3 is CATSDPRDSQETQYF. The CDR3 nucleotides are TGTGCCACCAGTGACCCTCGGGACAGCCAAGAGACCCAGTACTTC.

The V call is TRBV5-1, the J call TRBJ2-7, with TRBD1 as a possible D gene (5 bases). Trimming took 2 bases from V and 2 from J, leaving 11 bases between them. Germline lookup yields CDR1 SGHRS and CDR2 YFSETQ. The CDR3 covers 14 residues. The CDR3 bases are TGCGCCAGCAGCTTCCAGGGCCCTACCTACGAGCAGTACTTC. Amino acid sequence: CASSFQGPTYEQYF.

This sequence joins TRBV19 and TRBJ1-5; perhaps TRBD1 as D (6 bases). This CDR3 has 15 amino acids. V lost 1 base, J lost 3 bases, and 10 bases lay in between. Germline V gene sequence: CDR1 LNHDA, CDR2 SQIVND (reference sequence). CDR3 region: CASSIGGTNNQPQHF. CDR3 coding DNA: TGTGCCAGTAGTATAGGTGGGACAAACAATCAGCCCCAGCATTTT.

This clonotype was observed a handful of times. The rearrangement uses TRBV11-2 and TRBJ1-6; the D is unclear. This CDR3 spans 15 amino acids. Germline CDR1 SGHAT, CDR2 FQNNGV. V lost 2 bases and J 8 bases, leaving 13 bases between the germline ends. The CDR3 bases are TGTGCCAGCAGCTTAAAGGTCACAGAGCATTCACCCCTCCACTTT. This translates into CASSLKVTEHSPLHF.

V is TRBV7-6 and J is TRBJ2-7; 12 positions agree with TRBD2. The CDR3 totals 15 residues. Per the germline V gene, CDR1 is SGHVS and CDR2 is FNYEAQ. V was pared by 1 base and J by 7 bases, with 5 bases of the junction left unmatched. The CDR3 nucleotides read TGTGCCAGCAGCTTAGGAGGCCTAGCGGGAGGGGAGCAGTACTTC. It specifies CASSLGGLAGGEQYF. The whole variable domain, filled in from reference TRBV7-6 and TRBJ2-7, reads GAGVSQSPRYKVTKRGQDVALRCDPISGHVSLYWYRQALGQGPEFLTYFNYEAQQDKSGLPNDRFSAERPEGSISTLTIQRTEQRDSAMYRCASSLGGLAGGEQYFGPGTRLTVT.

Judged by abundance, this clonotype is medium-sized. This sequence joins TRBV21-1 and TRBJ2-3; the D call TRBD1 from the table was never checked on the DNA. TRBV21-1 is tagged as a pseudogene. The CDR3 loop spans 12 amino acids. The CDR3 sequence is CARDPVRDTQYF. As DNA, the CDR3 is TGTGCCAGAGACCCGGTAAGAGATACGCAGTATTTT.

The chain has TRBV19 and TRBJ1-2, with D maybe TRBD1 (5 bases). Between the trimmed V and J ends, which lost 5 bases and 8 bases, there was a span of 21 bases. CDR3 length equals 15 residues. Germline loops: CDR1 LNHDA, CDR2 SQIVND (reference sequence). This chain's CDR3 is CASSPSPGLTKGYTF. The CDR3 coding sequence is TGTGCCAGTAGTCCGTCTCCGGGACTGACTAAAGGCTACACCTTC.

The chain has TRBV7-2 and TRBJ1-2; D uncertain. The CDR3 is 14 amino acids. The germline gives CDR1 SGHTA, CDR2 FQGNSA. V lost 1 base and J 1 base, leaving 7 bases between the germline ends. CDR3 residues: CASSLVRDNYGYTF. Written as DNA, the CDR3 is TGTGCCAGCAGCTTAGTTCGGGATAACTATGGCTACACCTTC. Filled out from reference TRBV7-2 and TRBJ1-2, the complete variable domain reads GAGVSQSPSNKVTEKGKDVELRCDPISGHTALYWYRQSLGQGLEFLIYFQGNSAPDKSGLPSDRFSAERTGGSVSTLTIQRTQQEDSAVYLCASSLVRDNYGYTFGSGTRLTVV.

The chain carries TRBV19 and TRBJ2-4; TRBD2 matches 12 bases. J was trimmed by 8 bases and V by 9 bases; bases with no gene match: 8. The CDR3 sequence is 14 residues long. CDR1 and CDR2 from the germline V gene are LNHDA and SQIVND (reference sequence). CDR3 region: CASRRLAGEDIQYF. The CDR3 DNA reads TGTGCCAGCCGCCGACTAGCGGGAGAGGACATTCAGTACTTC.

The V call is TRBV7-2, the J call TRBJ2-5, with 9 positions matching TRBD2. The trim removed 2 bases at V and 2 bases at J, leaving 3 bases unmatched. Germline V gives CDR1 SGHTA, CDR2 FQGNSA. This CDR3 is built from 15 residues. The CDR3: CASSLTSGPQETQYF. Here the CDR3 DNA reads TGTGCCAGCAGCTTAACTAGCGGGCCTCAAGAGACCCAGTACTTC.

This rearrangement joins TRBV5-4 to TRBJ1-1, with 12 bases fitting TRBD1. The CDR3 is 17 amino acids. With 3 bases clipped from V and 3 bases from J, the junction kept 9 bases outside the gene matches. Looked up from germline, CDR1 is SGHNT and CDR2 is YYREEE (reference sequence). The CDR3 coding sequence is TGTGCCAGCAGCTACGGGACAGGGGGCAGTGCGGACACTGAAGCTTTCTTT. Amino acids: CASSYGTGGSADTEAFF.

This clonotype was recorded a few times. The rearrangement uses TRBV2 and TRBJ2-7; a possible D gene is TRBD1 (6 bases). CDR1 and CDR2 from the germline V gene are SNHLY and FYNNEI. The CDR3 covers 13 residues. V shed 3 bases and J shed 5 bases, with 11 bases lying between them. In DNA, the CDR3 is TGTGCCAGCAGTGACGGACAGTTTAACGAGCAGTACTTC. This gives the protein CASSDGQFNEQYF.

This clonotype was found a few times. This rearrangement joins TRBV7-8 to TRBJ1-1; D not resolved. The germline V gene has CDR1 SGHVS and CDR2 FQNEAQ. The V and J ends lost 0 bases and 4 bases respectively, with 15 bases between them. The CDR3 has 16 amino acids. This CDR3 is CASSLALGRGATEAFF. The CDR3 DNA reads TGTGCCAGCAGCTTAGCGCTGGGTAGAGGAGCCACTGAAGCTTTCTTT.

This chain joins TRBV7-2 and TRBJ1-1; TRBD1 matches at 7 bases. Germline values: CDR1 SGHTA, CDR2 FQGNSA. V shed 5 bases, J shed 4 bases, and the junction held 7 bases outside the gene matches. The CDR3 sequence is 14 residues long. The DNA of the CDR3 is TGTGCCAGCAGCCCGGGACAGCGCTTCACTGAAGCTTTCTTT. It yields the protein CASSPGQRFTEAFF.

CDR3 in DNA: TGTGCCAGCAGCCCGAGAAAAAATCGGCCCCTGGTAGAGACCCAGTACTTC. Translating gives CASSPRKNRPLVETQYF. The chain combines TRBV7-2 with TRBJ2-5; D is undetermined. The CDR3 consists of 17 residues. CDR1 and CDR2 (germline): SGHTA, FQGNSA. Trimming removed 5 bases from V and 4 bases from J, with 23 bases in between.